This paragraph covers one T cell receptor (beta chain) sequence. Its specificity is unknown. This entry comes from a study of T cell repertoires in ileal Crohn's disease. Findings and caveats of the study: Every patient over 26.8% clonality showed endoscopic recurrence.

Profiling relied on immunoSEQ multiplex PCR, and the TCRdb table lists in-frame clones only, not all of them. The repertoire holds around 15,000 clones, under 80% seen once, with approximately 5% in the top ten. The CDR3 has 14 residues. Per the germline V gene, CDR1 is SGHTA and CDR2 is FQGNSA. The V gene end was trimmed by 4 bases and the J gene end by 0 bases; junction bases not matched to a gene: 3. The material sequenced was ileal tissue. This chain joins TRBV7-2 and TRBJ2-7, with 7 bases matching TRBD1. This sequence originates from an adult with Crohn's disease. The CDR3 DNA reads as TGTGCCAGCAGCTCACGACAGGGCTCCTACGAGCAGTACTTC. Its protein is CASSSRQGSYEQYF.